The 7 T cell receptor beta chains listed next were all sequenced from one sample in a study of T-cell memory formation after mild COVID-19. One entry per CDR3 protein results from TCRdb running MiXCR on the 5' RACE reads. The sample has about 180,000 distinct CDR3 sequences, about a sixth seen once. Sequenced material: PBMCs or a T cell subset sorted from them (not recorded which). These receptors all come from an adult woman who had mild COVID-19 (a few samples of this study predate the infection). Cell type and time point are not known.

The chain couples TRBV20-1 to TRBJ2-7, with D tentatively TRBD2 (5 bases). Between the trimmed V and J ends, which lost 6 bases and 2 bases, there was a span of 14 bases. The CDR3 covers 13 residues. Germline V gives CDR1 DFQATT, CDR2 SNEGSKA (reference sequence). The CDR3 sequence is CSAERRNAYEQYF. The CDR3 DNA reads as TGCAGTGCCGAGCGGCGTAACGCCTACGAGCAGTACTTC.

This clonotype was observed once. V is TRBV29-1 and J is TRBJ1-1; no reliable D call. The CDR3 is 11 amino acids. Germline V gives CDR1 SQVTM, CDR2 ANQGSEA. V was pared by 4 bases and J by 6 bases, with 9 bases between. The CDR3 nucleotides read TGCAGCGTTGGGGTGTCAGCTGAAGCTTTCTTT. It is translated as CSVGVSAEAFF.

This clonotype appeared a few times. The chain is built from TRBV7-8 and TRBJ2-5; 7 nucleotides line up with TRBD1. The germline V gene has CDR1 SGHVS and CDR2 FQNEAQ. Unmatched junction bases numbered 10, after V lost 4 bases and J lost 8 bases. The CDR3 extends over 14 amino acids. This CDR3 reads CASSSGPGTATQYF. The CDR3 nucleotides read TGTGCCAGCAGCTCGGGCCCAGGGACAGCTACCCAGTACTTC. Drawing the rest from reference TRBV7-8 and TRBJ2-5, the complete variable domain is GAGVSQSPRYKVAKRGQDVALRCDPISGHVSLFWYQQALGQGPEFLTYFQNEAQLDKSGLPSDRFFAERPEGSVSTLKIQRTQQEDSAVYLCASSSGPGTATQYFGPGTRLLVL.

Concerning this clonotype itself: A read error may produce the germline difference seen at one junction end. The V gene is TRBV7-7, the J gene TRBJ2-2; the D is unclear. Germline CDR1 SSHAT, CDR2 FNYEAQ (reference sequence). This CDR3 is built from 14 residues. The CDR3 DNA is TGTGCTAGCAGCTTCGGTAGTGACACCGGGGAGCTGTTTTTT. Amino acids: CASSFGSDTGELFF.

This clonotype was found a few times. The chain recombines TRBV7-2 with TRBJ2-5; 11 nucleotides agree with TRBD2. This CDR3 comprises 17 residues. Per the germline V gene, CDR1 is SGHTA and CDR2 is FQGNSA. V lost 0 bases to trimming and J lost 1 base; unmatched junction nucleotides: 4. CDR3 sequence (DNA): TGTGCCAGCAGCTTAGCAGTAGCGGGGGGGGGCCAAGAGACCCAGTACTTC. Protein sequence: CASSLAVAGGGQETQYF.

The J gene is TRBJ2-3, the V gene TRBV5-6, with TRBD2 identical over 16 bases. The germline gives CDR1 SGHDT, CDR2 YYEEEE. There are 17 residues in the CDR3. Losses at the gene ends were 5 bases for V and 1 base for J; bases not matched to a gene: 4. CDR3 loop: CASRPGLAGGRTDTQYF. The CDR3 DNA reads as TGTGCCAGCAGACCGGGACTAGCGGGAGGGCGCACAGATACGCAGTATTTT.

This clonotype was counted a few times. The gene calls are TRBV11-2 and TRBJ2-5, with D possibly being TRBD2 (5 bases). Germline V lookup: CDR1 SGHAT, CDR2 FQNNGV. This CDR3 is 13 amino acids long. Trimming stripped 3 bases from V and 4 bases from J, with 9 bases between. The CDR3 is CASSFLAGETQYF. CDR3 nucleotides: TGTGCCAGCAGCTTTCTGGCGGGAGAGACCCAGTACTTC.